What follows are 20 T cell receptor beta chains derived from one specimen sequenced in a study of shared clonotypes between healthy human individuals (dated by TCRdb to the early 2020s). Receptors were amplified or captured by the immunoSEQ multiplex PCR assay. The table was pulled from immuneACCESS by TCRdb, which kept in-frame rearrangements only. Such tables lose some clones; where checked, under half of the loss comes from unresolved V genes, and the rest has no known cause. In all, the sample holds 2 million to 2.5 million clones, and just over 90% of those were seen once. The top ten hold under 0.45% of the sample. Sequences were obtained from naive CD4+ T cells from PBMCs. The sample's cell subset or site label is to be understood as: CD45RA+ positively selected. The origin of the receptors is a young man in good health. Some clones in this sample may be carry-over from other donors' samples.

A remark on this clone: This sample includes further DNA sequences coding for the same CDR3. The rearrangement joins TRBV28 to TRBJ2-5; 8 bases agree with TRBD1. This CDR3 is built from 14 residues. Germline CDR1 reads MDHEN; CDR2 reads SYDVKM. The ends lost 2 bases at V and 4 bases at J; junction bases unmatched: 3. CDR3 DNA: TGTGCCAGCAGTTTACAGGGGGCGGGAGAGACCCAGTACTTC. Translating it yields CASSLQGAGETQYF.

J is TRBJ2-7 and V is TRBV19, with 12 bases lining up with TRBD2. CDR1 and CDR2 from the germline V gene are LNHDA and SQIVND (reference sequence). CDR3 size: 14 residues. Germline trimming cut 5 bases from V and 6 bases from J; bases unmatched to any gene: 5. DNA of the CDR3: TGTGCCAGTAGTCGACTAGCGGGAGTTACCGAGCAGTACTTC. Translated: CASSRLAGVTEQYF.

The chain links TRBV28 to TRBJ1-1; tentatively, D is TRBD1 (6 bases). In germline, CDR1 is MDHEN, CDR2 SYDVKM. CDR3 length equals 15 residues. The V end was cut by 6 bases, the J end by 7 bases, with 21 bases between. The CDR3 DNA is TGTGCCAGCAGCCTTTGGGGGCAGGGCCCTAATGAAGCTTTCTTT. Protein product: CASSLWGQGPNEAFF.

This chain links TRBV19 with TRBJ2-1; 10 nucleotides align to TRBD2. Germline lookup yields CDR1 LNHDA and CDR2 SQIVND (reference sequence). The V segment lost 2 bases and the J segment 0 bases; nucleotides outside the gene matches: 10. The CDR3 length is 19 residues. CDR3: CASSIQGLASLSSYNEQFF. CDR3 coding DNA: TGTGCCAGTAGTATACAGGGACTAGCGAGCCTTAGCTCCTACAATGAGCAGTTCTTC. The full variable domain, with the rest looked up from reference TRBV19 and TRBJ2-1, is DGGITQSPKYLFRKEGQNVTLSCEQNLNHDAMYWYRQDPGQGLRLIYYSQIVNDFQKGDIAEGYSVSREKKESFPLTVTSAQKNPTAFYLCASSIQGLASLSSYNEQFFGPGTRLTVL.

V is TRBV5-4 and J is TRBJ2-1; 8 positions agree with TRBD2. CDR3 size: 16 residues. V gave up 4 bases and J gave up 2 bases; unmatched junction bases: 8. In germline, CDR1 is SGHNT, CDR2 YYREEE (reference sequence). CDR3 coding DNA: TGTGCCAGCAGCCCCCGGACTAGCTCCACCTACAATGAGCAGTTCTTC. Translated: CASSPRTSSTYNEQFF. The whole variable domain, remainder taken from reference TRBV5-4 and TRBJ2-1, is ETGVTQSPTHLIKTRGQQVTLRCSSQSGHNTVSWYQQALGQGPQFIFQYYREEENGRGNFPPRFSGLQFPNYSSELNVNALELDDSALYLCASSPRTSSTYNEQFFGPGTRLTVL.

This chain joins TRBV6-6 and TRBJ1-4, with 7 nucleotides matching TRBD1. The germline CDR1 and CDR2 sequences are MNHNY and SVGAGI (reference sequence). The length of the CDR3 is 16 residues. With 2 bases clipped from V and 5 bases from J, the junction kept 8 bases outside the gene matches. The CDR3 nucleotides read TGTGCCAGCAGTTACCTAGACAGGGCCCTAAATGAAAAACTGTTTTTT. Amino acids: CASSYLDRALNEKLFF.

This rearrangement joins TRBV19 to TRBJ2-7; 16 bases map to TRBD2. The CDR3 has 18 residues. Germline-derived CDR1 and CDR2 are LNHDA and SQIVND (reference sequence). Trimming removed 4 bases from V and 6 bases from J; junction bases left unmatched: 12. The CDR3 spells CASSSAGTSGRAGSEQYF. The CDR3 DNA reads as TGTGCCAGTAGTAGCGCCGGGACTAGCGGGAGGGCCGGGTCCGAGCAGTACTTC.

The table lists this clone with a count of one. The chain has TRBV15 and TRBJ2-4; perhaps TRBD1 as D (5 bases). There are 15 residues in the CDR3. Deletions cut 6 bases from V and 7 bases from J, with 19 bases between. Per the germline V gene, CDR1 is LNHNV and CDR2 is YYDKDF (reference sequence). CDR3 loop: CATRLGAGIPNIQYF. CDR3 DNA: TGTGCCACCAGACTTGGGGCAGGCATCCCCAACATTCAGTACTTC.

The rearrangement uses TRBV5-1 and TRBJ2-7, with 8 bases that match TRBD2. CDR3 length: 13 amino acids. V shed 0 bases, J shed 6 bases, and the junction held 2 bases outside the gene matches. Germline V CDR1 and CDR2: SGHRS, YFSETQ. In DNA form, the CDR3 reads TGCGCCAGCAGCTTGGCCGGGACTAGCGAGCAGTACTTC. Translating it yields CASSLAGTSEQYF.

The chain is built from TRBV6-1 and TRBJ1-5; D is unresolved. Trimming removed 3 bases at V and 5 bases at J, with 8 bases between. Germline CDR1 and CDR2: MNHNS and SASEGT. CDR3 length: 13 residues. In nucleotides, the CDR3 is TGTGCCAGCAGTGAGGGGAGCTATCAGCCCCAGCATTTT. It yields the protein CASSEGSYQPQHF.

This clone was counted between two and nine times. The same CDR3 can be traced to other DNA sequences in this sample. The chain employs TRBV18 and TRBJ2-3, with D uncertain. Germline CDR1 KGHSH, CDR2 LQKENI. Trimming removed 1 base at V and 0 bases at J, with 2 bases between. CDR3 length: 13 residues. The CDR3 loop reads CASSPLSTDTQYF. The CDR3 nucleotides read TGTGCCAGCTCACCACTGAGCACAGATACGCAGTATTTT.

The chain combines TRBV7-9 with TRBJ1-5, with D possibly TRBD1 on 6 matching bases. Germline CDR1 is SEHNR and CDR2 is FQNEAQ (reference sequence). Trimming removed 1 base from V and 5 bases from J, with 15 bases in between. There are 16 residues in the CDR3. The chain's CDR3 is CASSLGNGQLYQPQHF. The CDR3 DNA is TGTGCCAGCAGCTTAGGTAATGGACAGCTATATCAGCCCCAGCATTTT.

The chain links TRBV7-2 to TRBJ2-3, with 7 bases aligning to TRBD1. Germline CDR1 and CDR2: SGHTA and FQGNSA. V lost 5 bases and J lost 4; bases outside the gene matches: 15. CDR3 length: 17 residues. CDR3 amino acids: CASSPPPFDREADTQYF. The CDR3 nucleotides are TGTGCCAGCAGCCCCCCTCCTTTCGACAGGGAAGCAGATACGCAGTATTTT.

Comment on this clone: At the DNA level, this CDR3 is encoded by other sequences in the same sample as well. The chain joins TRBV9 to TRBJ2-7; 9 positions agree with TRBD2. The CDR3 extends over 14 amino acids. Germline CDR1 SGDLS, CDR2 YYNGEE. After removal of 2 bases from V and 0 bases from J, the junction contained 0 bases not matched to a gene. CDR3 amino acids: CASSVTSGSYEQYF. CDR3 nucleotide sequence: TGTGCCAGCAGCGTGACTAGCGGCTCCTACGAGCAGTACTTC.

This rearrangement joins TRBV14 to TRBJ2-7, with 8 positions matching TRBD1. Germline V gene lookup returns CDR1 SGHDN and CDR2 FVKESK. The CDR3 length is 11 residues. J gave up 6 bases and V 8 bases, and 3 bases lay outside the gene matches. CDR3 region: CASGQGPEQYF. The CDR3 nucleotides read TGTGCCAGCGGACAGGGTCCCGAGCAGTACTTC.

This clone occurred a few times. The rearrangement links TRBV2 to TRBJ1-1, with D tentatively TRBD1 (5 bases). V shed 5 bases and J shed 6 bases, with 13 bases lying between them. The CDR3 runs to 13 residues. Germline V gives CDR1 SNHLY, CDR2 FYNNEI. CDR3 nucleotides: TGTGCCAGCAGTCAGGAGCCGGGGGCTGAAGCTTTCTTT. Protein: CASSQEPGAEAFF. Combining the CDR3 with reference TRBV2 and TRBJ1-1 gives the whole variable domain EPEVTQTPSHQVTQMGQEVILRCVPISNHLYFYWYRQILGQKVEFLVSFYNNEISEKSEIFDDQFSVERPDGSNFTLKIRSTKLEDSAMYFCASSQEPGAEAFFGQGTRLTVV.

The chain has TRBV11-2 and TRBJ1-3; the match to TRBD1 covers 9 bases. The trim removed 0 bases at V and 5 bases at J, leaving 17 bases unmatched. This CDR3 region has 20 residues. The germline V gene has CDR1 SGHAT and CDR2 FQNNGV. This CDR3 reads CASSLETQRDRVYFRNTIYF. CDR3 nucleotides: TGTGCCAGCAGCTTAGAGACCCAAAGGGACAGGGTGTACTTCCGAAACACCATATATTTT.

The chain combines TRBV5-1 with TRBJ2-2, with D possibly matching TRBD1 (7 bases). This CDR3 has 16 residues. Germline V gives CDR1 SGHRS, CDR2 YFSETQ. V gave up 7 bases and J gave up 3 bases, with 19 bases separating them. DNA for the CDR3: TGCGCCAGCTCCCAGGGGGGCAGGCAGGACACCGGGGAGCTGTTTTTT. This sequence encodes CASSQGGRQDTGELFF.

The chain carries TRBV7-8 and TRBJ2-7; D may be TRBD2 (6 bases). The germline CDR1 and CDR2 sequences are SGHVS and FQNEAQ. This CDR3 has 15 residues. Trimming left V 1 base short and J 2 bases short, with 12 bases between. CDR3 amino acids: CASSLVAGNPYEQYF. The CDR3 DNA reads TGTGCCAGCAGCTTAGTTGCGGGGAATCCCTACGAGCAGTACTTC.

The chain links TRBV11-2 to TRBJ2-5, with D hard to call. V lost 3 bases and J lost 6, with 20 bases in between. CDR3 length equals 16 residues. The V gene's germline CDR1 is SGHAT and CDR2 FQNNGV. The CDR3 bases are TGTGCCAGCAGCTTTCCCCAGAGGCCTACTTTGCAGACCCAGTACTTC. Protein sequence: CASSFPQRPTLQTQYF.